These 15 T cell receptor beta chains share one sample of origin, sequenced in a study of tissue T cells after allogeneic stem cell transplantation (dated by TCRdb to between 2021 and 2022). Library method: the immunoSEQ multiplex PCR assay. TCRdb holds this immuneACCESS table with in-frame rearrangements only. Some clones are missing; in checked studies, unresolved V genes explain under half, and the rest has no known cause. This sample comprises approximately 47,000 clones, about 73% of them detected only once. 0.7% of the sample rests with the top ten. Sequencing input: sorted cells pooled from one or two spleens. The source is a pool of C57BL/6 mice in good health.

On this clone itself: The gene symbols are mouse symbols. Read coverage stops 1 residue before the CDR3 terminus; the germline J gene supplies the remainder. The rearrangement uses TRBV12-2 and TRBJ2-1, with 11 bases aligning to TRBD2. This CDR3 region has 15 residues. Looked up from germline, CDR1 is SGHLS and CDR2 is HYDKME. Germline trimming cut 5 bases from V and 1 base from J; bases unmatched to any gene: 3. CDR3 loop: CASFRDWGNYAEQFF. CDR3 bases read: TGTGCCAGCTTCCGGGACTGGGGGAACTATGCTGAGCAGTTC.

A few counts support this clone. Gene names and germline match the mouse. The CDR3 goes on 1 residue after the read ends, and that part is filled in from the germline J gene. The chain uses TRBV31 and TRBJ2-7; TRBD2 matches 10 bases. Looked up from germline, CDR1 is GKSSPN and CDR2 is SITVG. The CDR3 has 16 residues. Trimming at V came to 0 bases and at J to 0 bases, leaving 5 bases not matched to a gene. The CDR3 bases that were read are TGTGCCTGGAGTCTGGGCTGGGGGGGCAGCTCCTATGAACAGTAC. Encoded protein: CAWSLGWGGSSYEQY. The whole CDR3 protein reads CAWSLGWGGSSYEQYF.

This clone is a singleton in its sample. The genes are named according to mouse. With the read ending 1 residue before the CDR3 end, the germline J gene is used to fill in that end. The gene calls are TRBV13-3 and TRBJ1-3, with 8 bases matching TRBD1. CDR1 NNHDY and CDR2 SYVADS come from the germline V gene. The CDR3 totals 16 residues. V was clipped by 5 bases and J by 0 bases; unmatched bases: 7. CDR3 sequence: CASSRDRGYSGNTLYF. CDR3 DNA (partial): TGTGCCAGCAGCCGAGACAGGGGCTATTCTGGAAATACGCTCTAT. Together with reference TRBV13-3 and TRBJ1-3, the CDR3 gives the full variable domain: EAAVTQSPRSKVAVTGGKVTLSCHQTNNHDYMYWYRQDTGHGLRLIHYSYVADSTEKGDIPDGYKASRPSQENFSLILELASLSQTAVYFCASSRDRGYSGNTLYFGEGSRLIVV.

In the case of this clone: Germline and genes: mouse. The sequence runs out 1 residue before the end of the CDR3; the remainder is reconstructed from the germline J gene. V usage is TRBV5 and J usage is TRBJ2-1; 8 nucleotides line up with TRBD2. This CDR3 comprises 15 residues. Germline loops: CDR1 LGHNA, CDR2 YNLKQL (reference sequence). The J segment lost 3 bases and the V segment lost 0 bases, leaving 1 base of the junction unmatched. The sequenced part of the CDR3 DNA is TGTGCCAGCAGCCAAGACTGGGGGGTCTATGCTGAGCAGTTC. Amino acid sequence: CASSQDWGVYAEQF. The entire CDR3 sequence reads CASSQDWGVYAEQFF.

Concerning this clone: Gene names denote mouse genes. Incomplete CDR3 DNA: TGTGCCAGCGGTGAAGGAGGGACAGGGTGCGAAAGATTATTT. Translating gives CASGEGGTGCERLF. The CDR3 reads in full as CASGEGGTGCERLFF. This chain connects TRBV13-2 to TRBJ1-4; TRBD1 matches 9 bases. The read falls 1 residue short of the CDR3 end, and the missing part is taken from the germline J gene. Germline V gene sequence: CDR1 NNHNN, CDR2 SYGAGS (reference sequence). Unmatched junction bases numbered 6, after V lost 2 bases and J lost 7 bases. The CDR3 runs to 15 residues.

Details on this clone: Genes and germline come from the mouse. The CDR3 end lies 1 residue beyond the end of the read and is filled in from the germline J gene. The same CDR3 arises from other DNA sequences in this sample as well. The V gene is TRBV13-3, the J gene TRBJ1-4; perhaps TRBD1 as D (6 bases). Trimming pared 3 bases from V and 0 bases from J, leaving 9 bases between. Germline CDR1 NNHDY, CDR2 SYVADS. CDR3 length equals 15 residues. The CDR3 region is CASSGGTISNERLFF. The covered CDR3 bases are TGTGCCAGCAGTGGTGGGACAATTTCCAACGAAAGATTATTT.

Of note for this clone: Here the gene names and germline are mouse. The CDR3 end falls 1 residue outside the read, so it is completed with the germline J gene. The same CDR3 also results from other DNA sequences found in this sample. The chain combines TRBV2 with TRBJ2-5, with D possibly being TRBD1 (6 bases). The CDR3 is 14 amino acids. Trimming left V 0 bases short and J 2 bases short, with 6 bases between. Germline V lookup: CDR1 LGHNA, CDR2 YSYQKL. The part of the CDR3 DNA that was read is TGTGCCAGCAGCCAAGACAGGGGCCAAGACACCCAGTAC. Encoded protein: CASSQDRGQDTQY. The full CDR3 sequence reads CASSQDRGQDTQYF. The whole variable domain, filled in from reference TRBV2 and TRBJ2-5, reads DPKIIQKPKYLVAVTGSEKILICEQYLGHNAMYWYRQSAKKPLEFMFSYSYQKLMDNQTASSRFQPQSSKKNHLDLQITALKPDDSATYFCASSQDRGQDTQYFGPGTRLLVL.

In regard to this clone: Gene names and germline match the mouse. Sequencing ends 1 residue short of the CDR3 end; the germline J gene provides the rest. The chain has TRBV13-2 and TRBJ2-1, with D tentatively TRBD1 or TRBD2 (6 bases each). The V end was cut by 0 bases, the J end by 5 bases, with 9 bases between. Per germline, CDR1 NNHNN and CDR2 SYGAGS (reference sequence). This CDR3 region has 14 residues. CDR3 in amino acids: CASGDGGPNAEQFF. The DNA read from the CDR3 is TGTGCCAGCGGTGATGGGGGGCCCAATGCTGAGCAGTTC.

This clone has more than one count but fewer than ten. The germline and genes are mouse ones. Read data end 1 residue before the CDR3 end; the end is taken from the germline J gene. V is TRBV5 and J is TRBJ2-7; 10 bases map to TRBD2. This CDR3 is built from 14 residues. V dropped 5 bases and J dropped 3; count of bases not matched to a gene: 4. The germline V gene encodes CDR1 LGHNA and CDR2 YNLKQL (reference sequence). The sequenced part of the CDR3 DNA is TGTGCCAGCAGCAAGACTGGGGGGAGCTATGAACAGTAC. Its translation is CASSKTGGSYEQY. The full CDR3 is CASSKTGGSYEQYF.

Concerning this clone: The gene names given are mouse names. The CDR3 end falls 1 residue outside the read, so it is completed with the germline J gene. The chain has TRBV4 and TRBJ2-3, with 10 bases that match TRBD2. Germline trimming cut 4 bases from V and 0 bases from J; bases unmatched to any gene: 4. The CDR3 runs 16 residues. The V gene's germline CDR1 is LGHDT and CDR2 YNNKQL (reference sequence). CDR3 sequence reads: CASSWGLGSSAETLYF. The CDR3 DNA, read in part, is TGTGCCAGCAGCTGGGGACTGGGGAGTAGTGCAGAAACGCTGTAT.

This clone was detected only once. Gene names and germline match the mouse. The DNA read from the CDR3 is TGTGCCAGCTCCCAACAAAGGGACGGATACTCCGACTACACC. Its protein product is CASSQQRDGYSDYT. The full CDR3 sequence reads CASSQQRDGYSDYTF. The chain employs TRBV12-1 and TRBJ1-2; the D gene is possibly TRBD1 (5 bases). The read terminates 1 residue before the CDR3 end, so the remaining end is supplied by the germline J gene. The CDR3 is made up of 15 amino acids. From germline, CDR1 is SGHSN and CDR2 HYEKVE. Trimming took off 4 bases at V and 3 bases at J, with 17 bases between the two ends.

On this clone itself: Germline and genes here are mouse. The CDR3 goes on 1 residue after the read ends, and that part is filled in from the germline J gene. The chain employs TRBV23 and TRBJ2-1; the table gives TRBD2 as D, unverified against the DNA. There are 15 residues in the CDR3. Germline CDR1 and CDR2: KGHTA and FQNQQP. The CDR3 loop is CSSSQRLGGYAEQFF. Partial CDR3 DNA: TGCTCCAGCAGTCAAAGACTGGGGGGTTATGCTGAGCAGTTC. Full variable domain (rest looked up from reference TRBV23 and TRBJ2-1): DAAVTQKPRYLIKMKGQEAEMKCIPEKGHTAVFWYQQKQSKELKFLIYFQNQQPLDQIDMVKERFSAVCPSSSLCSLGIRTCEAEDSALYLCSSSQRLGGYAEQFFGPGTRLTVL.

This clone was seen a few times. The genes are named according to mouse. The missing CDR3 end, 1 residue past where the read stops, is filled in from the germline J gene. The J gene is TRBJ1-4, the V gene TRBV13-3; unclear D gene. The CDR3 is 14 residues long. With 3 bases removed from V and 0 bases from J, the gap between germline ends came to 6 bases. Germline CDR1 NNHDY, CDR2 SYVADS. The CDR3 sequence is CASSGQISNERLFF. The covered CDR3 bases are TGTGCCAGCAGTGGACAAATTTCCAACGAAAGATTATTT.

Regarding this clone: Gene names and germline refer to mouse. The CDR3 bases that were read are TGTGCAAGCAGCTTAGGTGAGGGGCCCGGGCAGCTCTAC. This encodes CASSLGEGPGQLY. The whole CDR3 protein reads CASSLGEGPGQLYF. The J gene is TRBJ2-2, the V gene TRBV16; tentatively, D is TRBD1 or TRBD2 (5 bases each). With the read ending 1 residue before the CDR3 end, the germline J gene is used to fill in that end. This CDR3 region has 14 residues. The V end was cut by 1 base, the J end by 6 bases, with 9 bases between. Germline V gene lookup returns CDR1 SGHSA and CDR2 FRNQAP.

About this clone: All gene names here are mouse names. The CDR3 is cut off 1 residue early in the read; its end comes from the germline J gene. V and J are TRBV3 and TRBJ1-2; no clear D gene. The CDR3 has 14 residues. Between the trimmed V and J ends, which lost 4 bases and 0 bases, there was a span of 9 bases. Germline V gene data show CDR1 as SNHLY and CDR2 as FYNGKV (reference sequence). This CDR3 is CASSSKNPNSDYTF. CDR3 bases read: TGTGCCAGCAGCTCCAAAAATCCAAACTCCGACTACACC.